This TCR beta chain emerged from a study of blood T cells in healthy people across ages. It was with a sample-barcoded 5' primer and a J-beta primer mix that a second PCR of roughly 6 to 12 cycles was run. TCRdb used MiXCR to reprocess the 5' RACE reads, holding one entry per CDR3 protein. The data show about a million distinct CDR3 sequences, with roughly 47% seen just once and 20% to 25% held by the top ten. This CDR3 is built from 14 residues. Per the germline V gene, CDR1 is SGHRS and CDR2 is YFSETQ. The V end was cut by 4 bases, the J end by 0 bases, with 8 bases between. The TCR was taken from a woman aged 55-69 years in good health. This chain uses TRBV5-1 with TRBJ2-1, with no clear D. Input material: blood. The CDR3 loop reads CASSPQRSYNEQFF. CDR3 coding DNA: TGCGCCAGCAGCCCCCAGCGCTCCTACAATGAGCAGTTCTTC. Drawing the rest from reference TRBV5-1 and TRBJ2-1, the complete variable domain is KAGVTQTPRYLIKTRGQQVTLSCSPISGHRSVSWYQQTPGQGLQFLFEYFSETQRNKGNFPGRFSGRQFSNSRSEMNVSTLELGDSALYLCASSPQRSYNEQFFGPGTRLTVL.